This T cell receptor (beta chain) was sequenced in a study of T cell responses to AZD1222 COVID-19 vaccine. Study as a whole: Analyses pooled second doses at about 4 or about 12 weeks.

CDR3 length: 14 amino acids. V shed 6 bases and J 7 bases; nucleotides not matched to a gene: 9. Germline V gene lookup returns CDR1 DFQATT and CDR2 SNEGSKA (reference sequence). Findings and caveats of the study: Donors were mostly white British, more females; clonal diversity possibly underestimated. The CD4 TCRs associated with vaccination extended across spike and predominated at 160-218 and 743-854.

On this clone itself: As yet, its antigen is unknown.

Method: immunoSEQ multiplex PCR; TCRdb's copy keeps in-frame clones and lacks some. The repertoire holds 90,000 to 110,000 clones, approximately 90% seen once, with under 3% in the top ten. This receptor was identified in an adult in good health. Sequences were derived from peripheral blood, sampled on day 0 of AZD1222 vaccination. V gene TRBV20-1 combines with J gene TRBJ2-2, with 9 bases that match TRBD1. DNA for the CDR3: TGCAGTGCCAGTGGGACAGGGTCCCTCGGGGAGCTGTTTTTT. This codes for CSASGTGSLGELFF.